This is a list of T cell receptor beta chains from one sample in a study of human T cells and chemical hapten exposure. TCRdb processed the RACE reads anew with MiXCR; each CDR3 protein has one entry. The profile shows over 55,000 distinct CDR3 sequences, roughly 10% of them singletons. This material consisted of whole blood, taken in connection with sensitization to the hapten diphenylcyclopropenone (DPC). These receptors came from a woman between 45 and 65 years old with alopecia areata. Some clones in this sample may be carry-over from other donors' samples. Each CDR3 is given with its conserved first and last residue. The D gene is left open where the match is weak. Rows give clone size only sometimes, using once, few, many, or a class for an expanded clone.

TRBJ2-7 | TRBD1 | few | TRBV14 | CASSQDSGQGFYEQYF | TGTGCCAGCAGCCAAGATTCGGGACAGGGCTTCTACGAGCAGTACTTC
TRBJ2-3 | - | many | TRBV5-5 | CASSLGLPQSGGTDTQYF | TGTGCCAGCAGCTTGGGACTCCCCCAGAGCGGAGGCACAGATACGCAGTATTTT
TRBJ2-1 | TRBD1 | - | TRBV7-9 | CASSSNTRTGVNNEQFF | TGTGCCAGCAGTTCTAATACCAGGACAGGGGTCAACAATGAGCAGTTCTTC
TRBJ1-1 | - | few | TRBV6-4 | CASSAGPGKAFF | TGTGCCAGCAGTGCCGGGCCCGGAAAAGCTTTCTTT
TRBJ2-3 | - | - | TRBV6-4 | CASSDGLATDTQYF | TGTGCCAGCAGTGACGGTCTAGCCACAGATACGCAGTATTTT
TRBJ2-4 | - | many | TRBV11-2 | CASSWRHPARTKNIQYF | TGTGCCAGCAGCTGGAGACACCCGGCCAGAACCAAAAACATTCAGTACTTC
TRBJ1-6 | TRBD1 | many | TRBV18 | CASSTRQGRSSPLHF | TGTGCCAGCTCAACTCGACAGGGGAGGTCTTCACCCCTCCACTTT
TRBJ2-3 | TRBD1 | - | TRBV14 | CASSQDLAPGTGYTDTQYF | TGTGCCAGCAGCCAAGATTTGGCGCCGGGGACAGGGTACACAGATACGCAGTATTTT
TRBJ1-1 | - | few | TRBV29-1 | CSGRQPNTEAFF | TGCAGCGGACGACAGCCGAACACTGAAGCTTTCTTT
TRBJ1-1 | - | few | TRBV5-4 | CASGVQGSTEAFF | TGTGCCAGCGGGGTCCAGGGGAGCACTGAAGCTTTCTTT
TRBJ2-2 | TRBD1 | few | TRBV6-1 | CASSATYRGSNTGELFF | TGTGCCAGCAGTGCGACCTACAGGGGATCGAACACCGGGGAGCTGTTTTTT
TRBJ2-5 | - | many | TRBV28 | CASSAPGVGGTYKETQYF | TGTGCCAGCAGTGCCCCAGGAGTGGGGGGTACCTACAAGGAGACCCAGTACTTC
TRBJ1-2 | - | many | TRBV7-2 | CASRQTPGVDGYTF | TGTGCCAGCAGGCAGACACCGGGGGTGGATGGCTACACCTTC
TRBJ2-2 | - | few | TRBV5-1 | CASSLDGGTGELFF | TGCGCCAGCAGCTTGGACGGGGGAACCGGGGAGCTGTTTTTT
TRBJ1-2 | TRBD1 | - | TRBV29-1 | CSVGLEQGAKNYGYTF | TGCAGCGTTGGTCTAGAGCAGGGGGCCAAGAACTATGGCTACACCTTC
TRBJ2-1 | - | many | TRBV18 | CASSEGPQSGRSEQFF | TGTGCCAGCTCAGAGGGACCCCAAAGCGGGCGGAGTGAGCAGTTCTTC
TRBJ1-5 | - | many | TRBV11-2 | CASSLGGHPDQPQHF | TGTGCCAGCAGCTTAGGGGGACACCCAGATCAGCCCCAGCATTTT
TRBJ1-1 | - | many | TRBV5-1 | CASSLEGAETKAFF | TGCGCCAGCAGCTTGGAGGGCGCTGAAACCAAAGCTTTCTTT
TRBJ2-7 | TRBD2 | few | TRBV28 | CASSQLGDYSYEQYF | TGTGCCAGCAGCCAGCTGGGGGACTATTCCTACGAGCAGTACTTC
TRBJ2-7 | - | many | TRBV5-4 | CASSLPGSLYEQYF | TGTGCCAGCAGCTTGCCAGGGAGTCTTTACGAGCAGTACTTC
TRBJ1-6 | - | many | TRBV7-9 | CASKVWRGAPDSPLHF | TGTGCCAGCAAAGTGTGGAGGGGCGCCCCTGACTCACCCCTCCACTTT
TRBJ2-5 | TRBD1 | few | TRBV7-2 | CASSVGQGQETQYF | TGTGCCAGCAGCGTAGGACAGGGACAAGAGACCCAGTACTTC
TRBJ1-1 | TRBD1 | - | TRBV28 | CASSSPTGGMNTEAFF | TGTGCCAGCAGTTCCCCGACAGGGGGAATGAACACTGAAGCTTTCTTT
TRBJ2-2 | - | many | TRBV12-3/TRBV12-4 | CASSLTGLTGELFF | TGTGCCAGCAGTCTGACAGGTCTGACCGGGGAGCTGTTTTTT
TRBJ2-5 | - | - | TRBV4-3 | CASSRLHGGAEETQYF | TGCGCCAGCAGCCGTCTCCACGGGGGCGCGGAAGAGACCCAGTACTTC
TRBJ1-1 | - | - | TRBV29-1 | CSVRDTLNTEAFF | TGCAGCGTGAGAGACACCCTGAACACTGAAGCTTTCTTT
TRBJ1-1 | - | few | TRBV20-1 | CSANEGGTEAFF | TGCAGTGCTAACGAGGGGGGCACTGAAGCTTTCTTT
TRBJ2-2 | - | - | TRBV12-3/TRBV12-4 | CASSLDLTGELFF | TGTGCCAGCAGTTTGGACCTCACCGGGGAGCTGTTTTTT
TRBJ2-7 | - | few | TRBV7-9 | CASSLPTVGESQYF | TGTGCCAGCAGCTTACCTACAGTGGGGGAGTCGCAGTACTTC
TRBJ1-1 | TRBD1 | few | TRBV12-3/TRBV12-4 | CASRWGTGGGTEAFF | TGTGCCAGCAGGTGGGGGACAGGGGGAGGCACTGAAGCTTTCTTT
TRBJ2-3 | TRBD2 | few | TRBV7-8 | CASSELAARRTDTQYF | TGTGCCAGCAGCGAACTAGCGGCCCGTCGCACAGATACGCAGTATTTT
TRBJ2-1 | - | - | TRBV28 | CASSYIGRASSRNEQFF | TGTGCCAGCAGTTACATTGGCAGGGCCTCCTCTCGGAATGAGCAGTTCTTC
TRBJ1-2 | - | - | TRBV7-2 | CASSLARQDYGYTF | TGTGCCAGCAGCTTAGCGAGACAGGACTATGGCTACACCTTC
TRBJ2-7 | TRBD1 | few | TRBV5-4 | CASSRGRDRDHEQYF | TGTGCCAGCAGCCGGGGCAGGGACAGGGACCACGAGCAGTACTTC
TRBJ2-5 | - | many | TRBV3-1 | CASSQDYGPGETQYF | TGTGCCAGCAGCCAAGACTACGGACCGGGAGAGACCCAGTACTTC
TRBJ1-4 | - | - | TRBV28 | CASRGPGLVGKLFF | TGTGCCAGCAGGGGGCCCGGGCTGGTCGGAAAACTGTTTTTT
TRBJ2-1 | - | few | TRBV20-1 | CSARAEAVSYNEQFF | TGCAGTGCTAGAGCGGAAGCGGTCTCCTACAATGAGCAGTTCTTC
TRBJ2-7 | TRBD2 | - | TRBV20-1 | CSASVSLAGVRQYF | TGCAGTGCTAGTGTATCTTTAGCGGGAGTCCGGCAGTACTTC
TRBJ1-5 | - | many | TRBV18 | CASSLKTDQPQHF | TGTGCCAGCTCACTGAAGACCGATCAGCCCCAGCATTTT
TRBJ1-1 | - | many | TRBV24-1 | CATSDPTAMNTEAFF | TGTGCCACCAGTGATCCTACAGCCATGAACACTGAAGCTTTCTTT
TRBJ2-7 | - | many | TRBV6-6 | CASSFNRDSYEQYF | TGTGCCAGCAGTTTTAACAGGGACTCCTACGAGCAGTACTTC
TRBJ2-5 | TRBD2 | few | TRBV7-8 | CASSGTSGPSTNQETQYF | TGTGCCAGCAGCGGGACTAGCGGTCCCTCTACCAACCAAGAGACCCAGTACTTC
TRBJ1-4 | - | few | TRBV7-9 | CASSQMGGPSEKLFF | TGTGCCAGCAGCCAAATGGGGGGCCCTTCCGAAAAACTGTTTTTT
TRBJ1-5 | - | many | TRBV12-3/TRBV12-4 | CASSLEDSNNQPQHF | TGTGCCAGCAGTTTGGAGGACAGTAACAATCAGCCCCAGCATTTT
TRBJ2-3 | TRBD2 | many | TRBV29-1 | CSVDVAGADTQYF | TGCAGCGTTGATGTAGCGGGAGCAGATACGCAGTATTTT
TRBJ2-4 | TRBD1 | - | TRBV10-1 | CASSALTGAIQYF | TGCGCCAGCAGCGCCTTGACAGGGGCCATTCAGTACTTC
TRBJ1-1 | - | few | TRBV4-2 | CASSQAERDLSFF | TGTGCCAGCAGCCAAGCTGAAAGGGATTTGTCTTTCTTT
TRBJ2-7 | TRBD2 | - | TRBV5-1 | CASSTGLAGDYEQYF | TGCGCCAGCAGCACGGGACTAGCGGGAGACTACGAGCAGTACTTC
TRBJ1-5 | - | many | TRBV28 | CASSLRSNQPQHF | TGTGCCAGCAGTTTAAGGAGCAATCAGCCCCAGCATTTT
TRBJ2-7 | - | many | TRBV6-1 | CASSLSGQIPNEQYF | TGTGCCAGCTCCTTGTCCGGGCAGATCCCCAACGAGCAGTACTTC
TRBJ2-7 | TRBD2 | few | TRBV2 | CASRRTSSEQYF | TGTGCCAGCAGACGGACTAGTTCCGAGCAGTACTTC
TRBJ2-3 | TRBD1 | many | TRBV5-1 | CASSLRALGTGVRDTQYF | TGCGCCAGCAGCTTGCGCGCCCTTGGGACAGGCGTCAGGGATACGCAGTATTTT
TRBJ1-2 | - | many | TRBV2 | CASTEGFFGGYGYTF | TGTGCCAGCACCGAGGGGTTCTTCGGGGGATATGGCTACACCTTC